The 25 T cell receptor beta chains presented below share a single source sample, sequenced in a study of T-cell reconstitution after alpha-beta-depleted transplantation in children. Unique molecular identifiers were used to barcode this TCRbeta library. MiXCR, run by TCRdb on the PCR reads, gives a single entry per CDR3 protein. The table has hundreds of thousands of distinct CDR3 sequences, under 15% seen once. The sequenced sample was PBMCs from the stem cell graft donor, obtained from the stem cell graft. The receptors come from a human donor who donated a stem cell graft to a child with combined immunodeficiency.

This clonotype came up many times. The CDR3, as DNA: TGCGCCAGCAGCCCCCTAAGACAACTAGCGGGGGTCTGGGATGAGCAGTTCTTC. It yields the protein CASSPLRQLAGVWDEQFF. V usage is TRBV5-1 and J usage is TRBJ2-1, with TRBD2 matching 11 bases. This CDR3 comprises 18 residues. With V trimmed by 4 bases and J by 8 bases, 17 bases remained unmatched. Germline assignment: CDR1 SGHRS and CDR2 YFSETQ.

The CDR3 loop reads CASRRTTGKGDTQYF. Written as DNA, the CDR3 is TGCGCCAGCAGGCGAACAACAGGGAAGGGAGATACGCAGTATTTT. The rearrangement uses TRBV4-3 and TRBJ2-3; TRBD1 might be the D (6 bases). Germline CDR1 LGHNA, CDR2 YSLEER. The length of the CDR3 is 15 residues. Trimming cost V 6 bases and J 5 bases, with 18 bases left between them.

V and J are TRBV6-5 and TRBJ2-1; 9 bases fit TRBD2. Germline trimming cut 4 bases from V and 3 bases from J; bases unmatched to any gene: 16. Germline assignment: CDR1 MNHEY and CDR2 SVGAGI. The CDR3 has 19 residues. The CDR3 reads CASSWGTPSREGYYNEQFF. In DNA form, the CDR3 reads TGTGCCAGCAGTTGGGGCACCCCTTCGCGGGAGGGTTACTACAATGAGCAGTTCTTC.

In this sample, this clonotype turned up a few times. The J gene is TRBJ2-5, the V gene TRBV20-1; tentatively, D is TRBD2 (5 bases). Germline loops: CDR1 DFQATT, CDR2 SNEGSKA (reference sequence). Deletions cut 6 bases from V and 2 bases from J, with 16 bases between. This CDR3 region has 14 residues. CDR3 loop: CSARRTSNQETQYF. The CDR3, as DNA: TGCAGTGCCCGACGGACTTCAAATCAAGAGACCCAGTACTTC.

This clonotype was recorded a few times. The chain combines TRBV12-3 or TRBV12-4 with TRBJ1-4; no firm D call. V was pared by 6 bases and J by 4 bases, with 12 bases between. The length of the CDR3 is 14 residues. The CDR3 protein is CASSLRLLNEKLFF. CDR3 bases: TGTGCCAGCAGCCTCAGGCTCCTTAATGAAAAACTGTTTTTT.

This chain connects TRBV5-1 to TRBJ1-1, with D maybe TRBD1 (5 bases). Between the trimmed V and J ends, which lost 2 bases and 3 bases, there was a span of 8 bases. This CDR3 spans 13 amino acids. Germline assignment: CDR1 SGHRS and CDR2 YFSETQ. DNA of the CDR3: TGCGCCAGCAGCTTCCGCAGGGACACTGAAGCTTTCTTT. It codes for CASSFRRDTEAFF.

The chain links TRBV27 to TRBJ2-3, with 8 positions matching TRBD1. The CDR3 length is 16 residues. Germline V lookup: CDR1 MNHEY, CDR2 SMNVEV (reference sequence). V was clipped by 4 bases and J by 4 bases; unmatched bases: 10. The CDR3 reads CASSSVQGGPPDTQYF. The CDR3 DNA reads as TGTGCCAGCAGTTCAGTACAGGGGGGACCCCCAGATACGCAGTATTTT.

This clonotype was recorded many times. The CDR3 loop is CSANYRDTEAFF. CDR3 nucleotides: TGCAGTGCCAACTACAGGGACACTGAAGCTTTCTTT. The rearrangement uses TRBV20-1 and TRBJ1-1; D possibly corresponds to TRBD1 (6 bases). Germline CDR1 is DFQATT and CDR2 is SNEGSKA (reference sequence). CDR3 size: 12 residues. V gave up 6 bases and J gave up 3 bases, with 11 bases separating them.

The V call is TRBV29-1, the J call TRBJ2-7; 8 nucleotides align to TRBD1. The V segment lost 5 bases and the J segment 4 bases; nucleotides outside the gene matches: 7. The CDR3 extends over 13 amino acids. The germline gives CDR1 SQVTM, CDR2 ANQGSEA. Here the CDR3 DNA reads TGCAGCGTTACCGGGACAGGACTTTACGAGCAGTACTTC. It yields the protein CSVTGTGLYEQYF.

This clonotype has more than one count but fewer than ten. This chain connects TRBV20-1 to TRBJ2-5, with 12 bases identical to TRBD1. The CDR3 sequence is 15 residues long. V lost 6 bases and J lost 2; bases outside the gene matches: 7. The V gene's germline CDR1 is DFQATT and CDR2 SNEGSKA (reference sequence). Here the CDR3 reads CSALTGQGAQETQYF. For the CDR3, the DNA is TGCAGTGCCCTCACGGGACAGGGGGCACAAGAGACCCAGTACTTC.

This clonotype was detected a few times. The chain carries TRBV12-3 or TRBV12-4 and TRBJ2-7, with 7 bases matching TRBD1. The CDR3 covers 13 residues. V trimming: 4 bases; J trimming: 5 bases; junction bases outside the gene matches: 5. Here the CDR3 DNA reads TGTGCCAGCAGTTGGGACAGCCCAAACGAGCAGTACTTC. This codes for CASSWDSPNEQYF.

The rearrangement joins TRBV12-3 or TRBV12-4 to TRBJ2-1; D could derive from TRBD1 or TRBD2 (5 bases each). Trimming left V 7 bases short and J 5 bases short, with 18 bases between. The CDR3 is made up of 15 amino acids. The CDR3 DNA reads TGTGCCAGCACAGCACAGAGGGACGTGGACAATGAGCAGTTCTTC. This codes for CASTAQRDVDNEQFF.

This chain links TRBV7-2 with TRBJ1-1; a possible D gene is TRBD1 (5 bases). CDR1 is SGHTA, CDR2 FQGNSA, per germline. This CDR3 is 15 amino acids long. The V end was cut by 0 bases, the J end by 5 bases, with 13 bases between. DNA for the CDR3: TGTGCCAGCAGCTTAGCCCTGGGGGGGAGGACTGAAGCTTTCTTT. Its translation is CASSLALGGRTEAFF. The full variable domain, rest sourced from reference TRBV7-2 and TRBJ1-1, is GAGVSQSPSNKVTEKGKDVELRCDPISGHTALYWYRQSLGQGLEFLIYFQGNSAPDKSGLPSDRFSAERTGGSVSTLTIQRTQQEDSAVYLCASSLALGGRTEAFFGQGTRLTVV.

The chain has TRBV7-9 and TRBJ2-4; D remains unclear. Germline assignment: CDR1 SEHNR and CDR2 FQNEAQ (reference sequence). The V gene lost 2 bases and the J gene lost 8 bases, with 10 bases spanning the gap. The CDR3 is 13 residues long. CDR3 residues: CASSLTPTDIQYF. CDR3 DNA: TGTGCCAGCAGCTTAACCCCTACGGACATTCAGTACTTC. Filled out from reference TRBV7-9 and TRBJ2-4, the complete variable domain reads DTGVSQNPRHKITKRGQNVTFRCDPISEHNRLYWYRQTLGQGPEFLTYFQNEAQLEKSRLLSDRFSAERPKGSFSTLEIQRTEQGDSAMYLCASSLTPTDIQYFGAGTRLSVL.

This clonotype was detected only a few times. The chain carries TRBV6-1 and TRBJ2-1, with D tentatively TRBD2 (5 bases). Between the trimmed V and J ends, which lost 10 bases and 13 bases, there was a span of 26 bases. CDR1 is MNHNS and CDR2 is SASEGT in the germline V gene. This CDR3 comprises 14 residues. CDR3 loop: CATTHGVRSRLQFF. DNA of the CDR3: TGTGCCACCACCCACGGGGTTCGTTCTCGCTTACAGTTCTTC.

This clonotype was observed a handful of times. This CDR3 reads CATSPDLLSGYTF. The CDR3 bases are TGTGCCACCAGCCCGGACCTCCTTTCGGGCTACACCTTC. The V gene is TRBV15, the J gene TRBJ1-2; the D is unclear. CDR1 and CDR2 (germline): LNHNV, YYDKDF (reference sequence). V lost 5 bases, J lost 8 bases, and 15 bases lay in between. The length of the CDR3 is 13 residues.

This clonotype was counted a few times. This sequence joins TRBV6-2 or TRBV6-3 and TRBJ2-3; 9 bases match TRBD1. V shed 6 bases and J 5 bases; nucleotides not matched to a gene: 12. The CDR3 totals 16 residues. Germline CDR1 is MNHEY and CDR2 is SVGEGT. The CDR3 is CASRPVGQGYEDTQYF. The CDR3 DNA reads as TGTGCCAGCAGGCCAGTGGGACAGGGTTATGAAGATACGCAGTATTTT.

The J gene is TRBJ1-1, the V gene TRBV7-3; D not resolved. Germline V CDR1 and CDR2: SGHTA, FQGTGA. V lost 2 bases to trimming and J lost 6 bases, with 7 bases between them. The CDR3 is made up of 12 amino acids. This CDR3 reads CASSLEGSEAFF. The CDR3 region has the DNA TGTGCCAGCAGCTTAGAAGGGTCTGAAGCTTTCTTT. Full variable domain (outside the CDR3, taken from reference TRBV7-3 and TRBJ1-1): GAGVSQTPSNKVTEKGKYVELRCDPISGHTALYWYRQSLGQGPEFLIYFQGTGAADDSGLPNDRFFAVRPEGSVSTLKIQRTERGDSAVYLCASSLEGSEAFFGQGTRLTVV.

This clonotype was found many times. The chain links TRBV20-1 to TRBJ2-1; D unclear. This CDR3 is built from 14 residues. From germline, CDR1 is DFQATT and CDR2 SNEGSKA (reference sequence). V lost 1 base and J 3 bases, leaving 10 bases between the germline ends. The CDR3 nucleotides read TGCAGTGCTAGAGCGGAGACGGACTACAATGAGCAGTTCTTC. As protein: CSARAETDYNEQFF.

In its sample, this clonotype was seen many times. The CDR3 is CAISELHSDSYNEQFF. CDR3 coding DNA: TGTGCCATCAGTGAGCTACATTCAGACTCCTACAATGAGCAGTTCTTC. The rearrangement links TRBV10-3 to TRBJ2-1; D remains ambiguous. The V end was cut by 2 bases, the J end by 0 bases, with 11 bases between. The CDR3 has 16 residues. CDR1 is ENHRY and CDR2 is SYGVKD in the germline V gene.

The V gene is TRBV18, the J gene TRBJ2-3; D gene uncertain. Germline CDR1 and CDR2: KGHSH and LQKENI. This CDR3 is built from 14 residues. V lost 0 bases to trimming and J lost 0 bases, with 4 bases between them. CDR3 nucleotides: TGTGCCAGCTCACCACCAGTTAGCACAGATACGCAGTATTTT. Translated, it gives CASSPPVSTDTQYF.

This clonotype showed up just a few times. The rearrangement uses TRBV7-8 and TRBJ2-3, with 8 bases lining up with TRBD1. Per germline, CDR1 SGHVS and CDR2 FQNEAQ. The CDR3 is 15 amino acids. V lost 4 bases, J lost 8 bases, and 11 bases stayed unmatched. CDR3: CASSSFSRGQGTQYF. The CDR3 region has the DNA TGTGCCAGCAGCTCCTTTAGCAGGGGGCAAGGTACGCAGTATTTT.

This clonotype was observed many times. The chain recombines TRBV7-9 with TRBJ1-4; no reliable D call. The CDR3 consists of 12 residues. The germline CDR1 and CDR2 sequences are SEHNR and FQNEAQ (reference sequence). The ends were cut back, 8 bases at V and 7 bases at J, with 11 bases in the middle. DNA of the CDR3: TGTGCCAGCGACCAACTAACTGAAAAACTGTTTTTT. This translates into CASDQLTEKLFF.

This clonotype was observed many times. CDR3 DNA sequence: TGCAGTGCTACAGCGGGAGGGGAGTACAATGAGCAGTTCTTC. It translates to CSATAGGEYNEQFF. The chain recombines TRBV20-1 with TRBJ2-1, with 10 nucleotides matching TRBD2. CDR3 length: 14 residues. Germline-derived CDR1 and CDR2 are DFQATT and SNEGSKA (reference sequence). The V segment lost 4 bases and the J segment 4 bases; nucleotides outside the gene matches: 4.

This clonotype showed up just a few times. The V gene is TRBV9, the J gene TRBJ2-1, with TRBD2 matching 7 bases. This CDR3 is 17 amino acids long. Germline trimming cut 0 bases from V and 2 bases from J; bases unmatched to any gene: 8. Germline lookup yields CDR1 SGDLS and CDR2 YYNGEE. CDR3 residues: CASSVAFERGPYNEQFF. The CDR3 bases are TGTGCCAGCAGCGTAGCATTCGAGCGGGGTCCCTACAATGAGCAGTTCTTC.